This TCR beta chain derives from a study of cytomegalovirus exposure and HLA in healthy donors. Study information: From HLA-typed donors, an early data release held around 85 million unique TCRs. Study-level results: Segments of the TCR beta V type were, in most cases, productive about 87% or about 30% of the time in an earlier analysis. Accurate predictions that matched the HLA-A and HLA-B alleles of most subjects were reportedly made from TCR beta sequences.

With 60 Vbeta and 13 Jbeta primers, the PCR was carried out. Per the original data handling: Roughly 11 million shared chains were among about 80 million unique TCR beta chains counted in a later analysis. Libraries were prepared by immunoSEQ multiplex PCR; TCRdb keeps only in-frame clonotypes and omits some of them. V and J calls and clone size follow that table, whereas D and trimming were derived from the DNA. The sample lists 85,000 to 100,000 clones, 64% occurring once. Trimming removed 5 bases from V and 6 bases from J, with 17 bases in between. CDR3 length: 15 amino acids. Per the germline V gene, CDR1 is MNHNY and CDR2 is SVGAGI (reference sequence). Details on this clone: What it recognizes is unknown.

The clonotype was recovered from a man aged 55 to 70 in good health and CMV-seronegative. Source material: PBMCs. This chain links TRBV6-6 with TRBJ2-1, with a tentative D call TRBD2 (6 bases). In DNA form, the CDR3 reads TGTGCCAGCAGTAGCCCGGGACTCCAAGTCAATGAGCAGTTCTTC. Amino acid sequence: CASSSPGLQVNEQFF.